This entry features one T cell receptor (beta chain) sequence. Antigen: not known. These data belong to a study of cytomegalovirus exposure and HLA in healthy donors. About the study: Unique TCR beta sequences numbering approximately 120 million came from roughly 180 million T cells in an earlier analysis. In an early release, HLA-typed donors contributed approximately 82 million unique TCR sequences. Study-level results: Earlier findings revealed that most TCR beta V segments proved productive either about 87% or about 30% of the time. The study labeled approximately 150 TCR beta chains cytomegalovirus-associated.

The PCR ran on 60 Vbeta and 13 Jbeta primers. TCRdb's copy holds only in-frame clones and misses some; the assay was immunoSEQ multiplex PCR. This specimen shows 140,000 to 150,000 clones; the ten leading clones hold 0.85% to 1%. The length of the CDR3 is 15 residues. Per the germline V gene, CDR1 is SGHVS and CDR2 is FQNEAQ. J gave up 3 bases and V 5 bases, and 10 bases lay outside the gene matches. The chain has TRBV7-8 and TRBJ2-7; 7 nucleotides align to TRBD1. The receptor was isolated from a male donor in good health and CMV-seronegative. Source material: PBMCs. Here the CDR3 DNA reads TGTGCCAGCAGCCGAGGGGACAGTGAACTCTACGAGCAGTACTTC. The encoded protein is CASSRGDSELYEQYF.